Each of the 29 T cell receptor beta chains below was sequenced from the same sample in a study of blood T cell repertoires in COVID-19. This table comes from immunoSEQ multiplex PCR, and its TCRdb copy is limited to in-frame clones, with some not included. The sample holds more than 400,000 clones, around 87% seen once. The sample taken for sequencing was PBMCs or T cells enriched from blood (not recorded which). The receptors shown here come from a woman aged 18-35 years who had recovered from COVID-19.

This clone has ten or more counts. V is TRBV23-1 and J is TRBJ1-5, with a possible D match to TRBD1 (5 bases). TRBV23-1 carries the ORF label, with uncertain function. The CDR3 extends over 18 amino acids. V lost 0 bases, J lost 0 bases, and 15 bases lay in between. The CDR3 protein is CASSQSEGSLYSNQPQHF. CDR3 bases: TGCGCCAGCAGTCAATCGGAGGGGTCCCTTTATAGCAATCAGCCCCAGCATTTT.

This chain joins TRBV12-3 or TRBV12-4 and TRBJ1-1; unclear D gene. The germline V and J ends were trimmed by 5 bases and 4 bases, with 11 bases remaining between them. This CDR3 region has 13 residues. The chain's CDR3 is CASSEPGGTEAFF. The CDR3 nucleotides are TGTGCCAGCAGTGAACCCGGAGGCACTGAAGCTTTCTTT.

The chain uses TRBV4-1 and TRBJ1-3, with a tentative D call TRBD1 (5 bases). The ends were cut back, 0 bases at V and 3 bases at J, with 12 bases in the middle. The CDR3 loop spans 16 amino acids. Germline-derived CDR1 and CDR2 are MGHRA and YSYEKL. The CDR3 protein is CASSQDRALYGNTIYF. Written as DNA, the CDR3 is TGCGCCAGCAGCCAAGACAGGGCCTTATATGGAAACACCATATATTTT.

The sample holds one count of this clone. V gene TRBV6-6 combines with J gene TRBJ1-5; D is possibly TRBD1 (5 bases). Trimming took off 0 bases at V and 3 bases at J, with 6 bases between the two ends. CDR1 is MNHNY and CDR2 is SVGAGI in the germline V gene (reference sequence). This CDR3 spans 14 amino acids. The CDR3 nucleotides read TGTGCCAGCAGTTACTCGACAGACAATCAGCCCCAGCATTTT. This codes for CASSYSTDNQPQHF.

J is TRBJ1-4 and V is TRBV28; 7 bases are shared with TRBD1. V lost 7 bases to trimming and J lost 6 bases; unmatched junction nucleotides: 17. Germline CDR1 reads MDHEN; CDR2 reads SYDVKM. The CDR3 length is 17 residues. In DNA, the CDR3 is TGTGCCAGCATGGTAGCCAAATGGGACAGAGCGGATGAAAAACTGTTTTTT. It codes for CASMVAKWDRADEKLFF.

J is TRBJ1-2 and V is TRBV29-1; D is unclear. V was cut by 3 bases and J by 4 bases, with 18 bases left in between. Germline-derived CDR1 and CDR2 are SQVTM and ANQGSEA. CDR3 length equals 15 residues. DNA of the CDR3: TGCAGCGTTGATGTGTCGGCCCGGGAGGGCTATGGCTACACCTTC. Translated, it gives CSVDVSAREGYGYTF. The variable domain in full, completed from reference TRBV29-1 and TRBJ1-2, reads SAVISQKPSRDICQRGTSLTIQCQVDSQVTMMFWYRQQPGQSLTLIATANQGSEATYESGFVIDKFPISRPNLTFSTLTVSNMSPEDSSIYLCSVDVSAREGYGYTFGSGTRLTVV.

The rearrangement uses TRBV5-8 and TRBJ2-7, with 10 bases matching TRBD1. Germline values: CDR1 SGHTS, CDR2 YDEGEE. After removal of 2 bases from V and 5 bases from J, the junction contained 7 bases not matched to a gene. The CDR3 is made up of 15 amino acids. CDR3 sequence reads: CASSFVGTGDNEQYF. CDR3 coding DNA: TGTGCCAGCAGCTTTGTCGGGACAGGGGACAACGAGCAGTACTTC.

This clone was seen just once. V usage is TRBV9 and J usage is TRBJ1-2; no reliable D call. V was trimmed by 2 bases and J by 1 base, leaving 6 bases between them. Per the germline V gene, CDR1 is SGDLS and CDR2 is YYNGEE. This CDR3 is 13 amino acids long. DNA for the CDR3: TGTGCCAGCAGCGTTGCGGGTAACTATGGCTACACCTTC. Translated: CASSVAGNYGYTF. Looking up the rest from reference TRBV9 and TRBJ1-2 gives the full variable domain: DSGVTQTPKHLITATGQRVTLRCSPRSGDLSVYWYQQSLDQGLQFLIQYYNGEERAKGNILERFSAQQFPDLHSELNLSSLELGDSALYFCASSVAGNYGYTFGSGTRLTVV.

The CDR3 DNA is TGTGCCAGCAGTCCCCCCCCTAGCGGGGGACATAGCACAGATACGCAGTATTTT. This codes for CASSPPPSGGHSTDTQYF. The chain has TRBV27 and TRBJ2-3; 10 nucleotides align to TRBD2. Germline V gene lookup returns CDR1 MNHEY and CDR2 SMNVEV (reference sequence). The CDR3 has 18 amino acids. The trim removed 5 bases at V and 0 bases at J, leaving 11 bases unmatched.

The chain combines TRBV28 with TRBJ2-1; 9 positions match TRBD2. Trimming at V came to 10 bases and at J to 2 bases, leaving 6 bases not matched to a gene. The germline V gene encodes CDR1 MDHEN and CDR2 SYDVKM. The CDR3 contains 14 residues. CDR3 loop: CATYSSGAYNEQFF. In nucleotides, the CDR3 is TGTGCCACCTATTCTAGCGGGGCCTACAATGAGCAGTTCTTC.

The chain recombines TRBV3-1 (or the pseudogene TRBV3-2) with TRBJ2-5; D is possibly TRBD1 (6 bases). Germline-derived CDR1 and CDR2 are LGHDT and YNNKEL (reference sequence). V lost 4 bases to trimming and J lost 5 bases, with 11 bases between them. CDR3 length: 13 amino acids. The CDR3 DNA reads as TGTGCCAGCAGCCGAGGGACATTGGAGACCCAGTACTTC. Its protein is CASSRGTLETQYF.

The chain combines TRBV3-1 (or the pseudogene TRBV3-2) with TRBJ2-1; 16 bases line up with TRBD2. In germline, CDR1 is LGHDT, CDR2 YNNKEL (reference sequence). The trim removed 1 base at V and 8 bases at J, leaving 5 bases unmatched. This CDR3 is built from 17 residues. This CDR3 reads CASSQVLGTSGGDEQFF. The CDR3 DNA reads as TGTGCCAGCAGCCAAGTCCTGGGGACTAGCGGGGGGGATGAGCAGTTCTTC.

The rearrangement uses TRBV2 and TRBJ2-7; D remains unclear. V gave up 4 bases and J gave up 0 bases, with 7 bases separating them. The CDR3 covers 13 residues. Germline V lookup: CDR1 SNHLY, CDR2 FYNNEI. CDR3 loop: CASSVYSSYEQYF. In nucleotides, the CDR3 is TGTGCCAGCAGTGTATACAGCTCCTACGAGCAGTACTTC.

The chain employs TRBV27 and TRBJ2-3; TRBD2 is a possible D gene (6 bases). The CDR3 is 14 residues long. Germline CDR1 and CDR2: MNHEY and SMNVEV (reference sequence). Trimming took off 2 bases at V and 1 base at J, with 7 bases between the two ends. The CDR3 spells CASSLGGRTDTQYF. The DNA for the CDR3 is TGTGCCAGCAGTTTAGGAGGGCGCACAGATACGCAGTATTTT.

This clone was counted between two and nine times. The rearrangement joins TRBV5-1 to TRBJ1-2; no clear D gene. Germline V gene data show CDR1 as SGHRS and CDR2 as YFSETQ. V shed 0 bases and J shed 0 bases, with 15 bases lying between them. There are 17 residues in the CDR3. The CDR3 loop reads CASSLGPGILPNYGYTF. The CDR3, as DNA: TGCGCCAGCAGCTTGGGGCCGGGAATCCTGCCTAACTATGGCTACACCTTC.

This clone was detected once. The chain uses TRBV5-1 and TRBJ2-2; the D gene is possibly TRBD1 (6 bases). The length of the CDR3 is 15 residues. Germline-derived CDR1 and CDR2 are SGHRS and YFSETQ. Trimming pared 4 bases from V and 6 bases from J, leaving 16 bases between. The CDR3 sequence: CASSPLGGMPGELFF. As DNA, the CDR3 is TGCGCCAGCAGCCCTCTTGGGGGCATGCCCGGGGAGCTGTTTTTT.

This clone has only one observation. The V gene is TRBV28, the J gene TRBJ1-1, with D perhaps TRBD1 (6 bases). Trimming removed 4 bases from V and 3 bases from J, with 15 bases in between. The CDR3 extends over 15 amino acids. Germline CDR1 is MDHEN and CDR2 is SYDVKM. The CDR3 here is CASSSPDSWYTEAFF. As DNA, the CDR3 is TGTGCCAGCAGTTCCCCGGACAGTTGGTACACTGAAGCTTTCTTT.

The chain has TRBV23-1 and TRBJ2-5; 12 nucleotides align to TRBD1. TRBV23-1 is sorted into the ORF group, with uncertain function. Trimming cost V 2 bases and J 3 bases; bases outside gene matches: 7. The CDR3 consists of 17 residues. The CDR3 DNA reads TGCGCCAGCAGTCAAGATCGGGACAGGGGGCAGGAAGAGACCCAGTACTTC. It yields the protein CASSQDRDRGQEETQYF.

The chain links TRBV6-1 to TRBJ2-2; no clear D gene. Germline V CDR1 and CDR2: MNHNS, SASEGT. V was trimmed by 2 bases and J by 6 bases, leaving 4 bases between them. The CDR3 extends over 12 amino acids. CDR3 region: CASSETAGELFF. CDR3 nucleotides: TGTGCCAGCAGTGAAACGGCCGGGGAGCTGTTTTTT.

The chain joins TRBV28 to TRBJ1-1, with a possible D match to TRBD1 (5 bases). Trimming took off 4 bases at V and 5 bases at J, with 11 bases between the two ends. This CDR3 has 13 amino acids. CDR1 and CDR2 (germline): MDHEN, SYDVKM. The CDR3 here is CASSYPGGTEAFF. The CDR3 coding sequence is TGTGCCAGCAGTTACCCGGGGGGGACTGAAGCTTTCTTT.

This chain connects TRBV5-4 to TRBJ2-1; maybe TRBD2 (6 bases). The CDR3 runs to 15 residues. Deletions cut 4 bases from V and 10 bases from J, with 21 bases between. Germline V CDR1 and CDR2: SGHNT, YYREEE (reference sequence). CDR3 nucleotides: TGTGCCAGCAGCCACTCAGGCGGGGACTGGAGGGAGCAGTTCTTC. Amino acid sequence: CASSHSGGDWREQFF.

This clone was detected a few times. The chain has TRBV11-2 and TRBJ2-1; TRBD2 agrees at 8 bases. J lost 14 bases, V lost 4 bases, and 4 bases had no gene match. From germline, CDR1 is SGHAT and CDR2 FQNNGV. This CDR3 spans 11 amino acids. This CDR3 reads CASSSGLDEFF. The CDR3, as DNA: TGTGCCAGCAGCTCGGGACTAGACGAGTTCTTC.

The chain has TRBV10-1 and TRBJ1-1; 7 nucleotides align to TRBD1. V gave up 2 bases and J gave up 4 bases; unmatched junction bases: 4. Looked up from germline, CDR1 is WNHNN and CDR2 is SYGVQD (reference sequence). There are 14 residues in the CDR3. The CDR3 loop reads CASSEETGSTEAFF. The CDR3 nucleotides read TGCGCCAGCAGTGAGGAGACAGGGAGCACTGAAGCTTTCTTT.

The CDR3 region is CASSWQSTNEKLFF. The CDR3 DNA is TGCGCCAGCAGCTGGCAATCGACTAATGAAAAACTGTTTTTT. The rearrangement links TRBV4-1 to TRBJ1-4; no firm D call. CDR3 length: 14 amino acids. Germline loops: CDR1 MGHRA, CDR2 YSYEKL. Trimming cost V 5 bases and J 2 bases, with 9 bases left between them.

This chain joins TRBV2 and TRBJ2-7; D uncertain. The CDR3 length is 14 residues. Germline-derived CDR1 and CDR2 are SNHLY and FYNNEI. Deletions cut 6 bases from V and 4 bases from J, with 16 bases between. CDR3 DNA: TGTGCCAGCAGGACCGGGTCCAGTGCTTACGAGCAGTACTTC. Its translation: CASRTGSSAYEQYF.

This chain connects TRBV30 to TRBJ1-4; the D gene is possibly TRBD1 (5 bases). Trimming pared 0 bases from V and 1 base from J, leaving 6 bases between. From germline, CDR1 is GTSNPN and CDR2 SVGIG (reference sequence). CDR3 size: 14 residues. In nucleotides, the CDR3 is TGTGCCTGGAGTGTAGGGGTAACTAATGAAAAACTGTTTTTT. Encoded protein: CAWSVGVTNEKLFF.

This clone showed up just once. The CDR3 region has the DNA TGTGCCAGCAGCCCGGTAGGGGGGGCGAGTGAGCAGTTCTTC. This gives the protein CASSPVGGASEQFF. The chain joins TRBV6-5 to TRBJ2-1, with TRBD2 as a possible D gene (7 bases). V shed 6 bases and J shed 9 bases, with 18 bases lying between them. This CDR3 has 14 amino acids. The germline V gene encodes CDR1 MNHEY and CDR2 SVGAGI.

The chain links TRBV12-5 to TRBJ2-5; 13 nucleotides agree with TRBD2. This CDR3 has 16 residues. V shed 1 base and J 2 bases; nucleotides not matched to a gene: 1. Germline V CDR1 and CDR2: LGHNT, FRNRAP. The CDR3 reads CASGLGLAGGQETQYF. CDR3 in DNA: TGTGCTAGTGGTTTGGGACTAGCGGGGGGTCAAGAGACCCAGTACTTC.

The V and J genes are TRBV2 and TRBJ1-1; possibly TRBD1 for D (5 bases). Trimming pared 6 bases from V and 5 bases from J, leaving 13 bases between. Germline V CDR1 and CDR2: SNHLY, FYNNEI. The CDR3 is made up of 13 amino acids. CDR3 sequence: CASRVLQETEAFF. CDR3 in DNA: TGTGCCAGCAGAGTTTTACAGGAAACTGAAGCTTTCTTT. Together with reference TRBV2 and TRBJ1-1, the CDR3 gives the full variable domain: EPEVTQTPSHQVTQMGQEVILRCVPISNHLYFYWYRQILGQKVEFLVSFYNNEISEKSEIFDDQFSVERPDGSNFTLKIRSTKLEDSAMYFCASRVLQETEAFFGQGTRLTVV.